This TCR beta chain was captured in a study of T cell responses to AZD1222 COVID-19 vaccine. Points from the study as a whole: The breadth and depth of Spike-specific TCRs increased once two AZD1222 doses had been given. Reportedly, nearly half the spike-specific TCRs target unmutated variant regions. Repertoire samples came only from after the peak T cell response.

Some clones are missing from TCRdb's copy, which holds only in-frame ones; the method was immunoSEQ multiplex PCR. Of about 150,000 clones in the sample, over 80% were seen once. For this clone: Antigen: not known.

The CDR3 runs 13 residues. CDR1 is SNHLY and CDR2 is FYNNEI in the germline V gene. V shed 7 bases and J shed 0 bases, with 7 bases lying between them. The rearrangement joins TRBV2 to TRBJ1-3; D uncertain. Source: peripheral blood, taken 28 days after the second AZD1222 dose. The origin of this receptor is an adult who received the AZD1222 COVID-19 vaccine. CDR3 in DNA: TGTGCCAGCATGGGTTACTCTGGAAACACCATATATTTT. This sequence encodes CASMGYSGNTIYF.